The sequence of this T cell receptor beta chain was determined in a study of T-cell reconstitution after alpha-beta-depleted transplantation in children. Study observations and caveats: Among T cells one year after transplant, newly produced cells accounted for most counts and diversity.

Concerning this clonotype: Its antigen remains unknown.

It was with unique molecular identifiers that the TCRbeta library was prepared. TCRdb re-called the PCR reads through MiXCR, storing one row per CDR3 protein. The data hold fewer than 450,000 distinct CDR3 sequences, with around 15% observed a single time. Trimming removed 6 bases from V and 12 bases from J, with 27 bases in between. The CDR3 has 15 residues. CDR1 is DFQATT and CDR2 is SNEGSKA in the germline V gene (reference sequence). This specimen consisted of PBMCs, mostly from graft donor cells, obtained 360 days after TCRalphabeta/CD19-depleted stem cell transplant. The chain employs TRBV20-1 and TRBJ2-1, with D perhaps assigned TRBD1 or TRBD2 (5 bases each). The TCR was taken from a male patient aged 2 to 10 who had a stem cell transplant for acute lymphoblastic leukemia, so the T cells may come from the graft donor. In DNA form, the CDR3 reads TGCAGTGCCAAGGATTCTCCGGGACGCTCCTCTGGGCAGTTCTTC. This codes for CSAKDSPGRSSGQFF.